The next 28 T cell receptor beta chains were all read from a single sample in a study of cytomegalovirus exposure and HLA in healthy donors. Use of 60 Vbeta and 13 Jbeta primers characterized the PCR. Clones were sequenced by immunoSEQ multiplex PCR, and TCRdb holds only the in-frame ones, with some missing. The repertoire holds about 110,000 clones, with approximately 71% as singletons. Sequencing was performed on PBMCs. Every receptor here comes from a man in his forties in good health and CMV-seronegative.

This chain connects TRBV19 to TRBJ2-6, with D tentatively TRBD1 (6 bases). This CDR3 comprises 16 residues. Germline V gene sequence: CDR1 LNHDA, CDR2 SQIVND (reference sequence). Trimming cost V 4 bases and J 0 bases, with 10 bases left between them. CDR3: CASSTGQNSGANVLTF. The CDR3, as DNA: TGTGCCAGTAGTACTGGACAGAACTCTGGGGCCAACGTCCTGACTTTC.

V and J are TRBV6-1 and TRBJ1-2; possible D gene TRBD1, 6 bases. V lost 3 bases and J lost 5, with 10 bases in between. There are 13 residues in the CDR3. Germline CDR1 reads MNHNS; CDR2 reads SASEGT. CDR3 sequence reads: CASSEQGKYGYTF. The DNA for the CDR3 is TGTGCCAGCAGTGAGCAGGGGAAGTATGGCTACACCTTC.

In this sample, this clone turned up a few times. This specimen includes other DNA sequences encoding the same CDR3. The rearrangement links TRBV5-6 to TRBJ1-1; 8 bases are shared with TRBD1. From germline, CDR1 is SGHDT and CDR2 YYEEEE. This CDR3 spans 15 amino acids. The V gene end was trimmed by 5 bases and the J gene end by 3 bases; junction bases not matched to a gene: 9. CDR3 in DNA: TGTGCCAGCAGGGGGACAGGCAACTTGTACACTGAAGCTTTCTTT. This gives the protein CASRGTGNLYTEAFF.

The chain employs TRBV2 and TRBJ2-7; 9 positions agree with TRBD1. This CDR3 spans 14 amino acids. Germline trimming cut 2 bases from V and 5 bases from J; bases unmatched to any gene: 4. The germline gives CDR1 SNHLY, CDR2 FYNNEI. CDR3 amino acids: CASSERDRAHEQYF. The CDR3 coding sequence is TGTGCCAGCAGTGAACGGGACAGGGCCCACGAGCAGTACTTC.

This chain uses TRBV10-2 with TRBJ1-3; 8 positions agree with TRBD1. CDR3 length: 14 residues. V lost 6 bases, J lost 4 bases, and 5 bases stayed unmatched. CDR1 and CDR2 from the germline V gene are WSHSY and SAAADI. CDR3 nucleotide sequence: TGCGCCAGCAGCGCAGGGGGCAGCGGAAACACCATATATTTT. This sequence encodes CASSAGGSGNTIYF.

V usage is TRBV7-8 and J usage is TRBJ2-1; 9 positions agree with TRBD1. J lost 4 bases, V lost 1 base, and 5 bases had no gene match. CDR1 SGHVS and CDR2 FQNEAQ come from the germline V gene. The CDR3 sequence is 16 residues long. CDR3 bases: TGTGCCAGCAGCTTAGACAGGGGGCGGACTTACAATGAGCAGTTCTTC. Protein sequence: CASSLDRGRTYNEQFF. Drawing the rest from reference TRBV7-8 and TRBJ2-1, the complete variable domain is GAGVSQSPRYKVAKRGQDVALRCDPISGHVSLFWYQQALGQGPEFLTYFQNEAQLDKSGLPSDRFFAERPEGSVSTLKIQRTQQEDSAVYLCASSLDRGRTYNEQFFGPGTRLTVL.

The CDR3 loop is CASSLQGPPSSYNSPLHF. DNA of the CDR3: TGTGCCAGCTCGCTACAGGGACCGCCGAGCTCCTATAATTCACCCCTCCACTTT. The rearrangement links TRBV18 to TRBJ1-6; TRBD1 might be the D (6 bases). This CDR3 region has 18 residues. Germline loops: CDR1 KGHSH, CDR2 LQKENI. V lost 6 bases and J lost 0, with 18 bases in between. Together with reference TRBV18 and TRBJ1-6, the CDR3 gives the full variable domain: NAGVMQNPRHLVRRRGQEARLRCSPMKGHSHVYWYRQLPEEGLKFMVYLQKENIIDESGMPKERFSAEFPKEGPSILRIQQVVRGDSAAYFCASSLQGPPSSYNSPLHFGNGTRLTVT.

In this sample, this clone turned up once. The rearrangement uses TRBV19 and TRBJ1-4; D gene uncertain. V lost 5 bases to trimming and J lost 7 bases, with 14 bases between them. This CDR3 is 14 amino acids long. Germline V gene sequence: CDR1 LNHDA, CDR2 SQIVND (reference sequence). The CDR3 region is CASSLPTRREKLFF. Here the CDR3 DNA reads TGTGCCAGTAGTCTCCCGACACGGCGTGAAAAACTGTTTTTT.

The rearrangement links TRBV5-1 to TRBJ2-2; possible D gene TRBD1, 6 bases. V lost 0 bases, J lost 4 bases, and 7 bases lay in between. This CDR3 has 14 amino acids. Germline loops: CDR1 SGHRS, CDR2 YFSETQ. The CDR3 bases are TGCGCCAGCAGCTTGGCACAGGGCACCGGGGAGCTGTTTTTT. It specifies CASSLAQGTGELFF.

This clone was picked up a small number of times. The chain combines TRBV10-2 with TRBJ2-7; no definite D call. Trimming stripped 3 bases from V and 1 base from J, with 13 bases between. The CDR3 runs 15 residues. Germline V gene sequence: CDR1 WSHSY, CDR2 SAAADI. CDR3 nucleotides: TGCGCCAGCAGTGATAGGAGCGCCGGATCCTACGAGCAGTACTTC. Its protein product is CASSDRSAGSYEQYF.

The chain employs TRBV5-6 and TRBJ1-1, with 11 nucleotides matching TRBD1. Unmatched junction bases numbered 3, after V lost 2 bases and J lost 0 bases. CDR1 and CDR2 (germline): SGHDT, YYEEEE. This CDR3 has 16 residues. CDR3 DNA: TGTGCCAGCAGCTTTGTGGACAGGGGGCTGAACACTGAAGCTTTCTTT. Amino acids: CASSFVDRGLNTEAFF.

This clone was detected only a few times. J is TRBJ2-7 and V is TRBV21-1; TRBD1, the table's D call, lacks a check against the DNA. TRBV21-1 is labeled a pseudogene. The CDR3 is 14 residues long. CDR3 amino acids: CASPLTVSSYEQYF. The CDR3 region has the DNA TGTGCCAGCCCGCTTACAGTGAGCTCCTACGAGCAGTACTTC.

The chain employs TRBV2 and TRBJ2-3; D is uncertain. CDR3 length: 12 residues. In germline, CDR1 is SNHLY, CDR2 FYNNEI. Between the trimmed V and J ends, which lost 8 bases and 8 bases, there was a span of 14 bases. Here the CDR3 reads CASGDPPGTQYF. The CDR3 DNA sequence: TGTGCCAGCGGAGACCCTCCGGGTACGCAGTATTTT.

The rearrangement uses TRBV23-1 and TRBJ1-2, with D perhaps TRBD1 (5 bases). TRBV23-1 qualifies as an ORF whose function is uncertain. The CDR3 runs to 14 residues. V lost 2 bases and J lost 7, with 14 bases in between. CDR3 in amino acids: CASSQNRTRGGYTF. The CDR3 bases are TGCGCCAGCAGTCAAAACCGAACAAGGGGTGGCTACACCTTC.

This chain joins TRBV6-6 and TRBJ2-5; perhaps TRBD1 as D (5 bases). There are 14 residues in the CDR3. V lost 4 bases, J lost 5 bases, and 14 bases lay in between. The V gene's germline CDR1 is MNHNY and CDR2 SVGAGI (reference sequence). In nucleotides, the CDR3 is TGTGCCAGCAGTTCCGGCTCGTGGGGCGAGACCCAGTACTTC. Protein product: CASSSGSWGETQYF.

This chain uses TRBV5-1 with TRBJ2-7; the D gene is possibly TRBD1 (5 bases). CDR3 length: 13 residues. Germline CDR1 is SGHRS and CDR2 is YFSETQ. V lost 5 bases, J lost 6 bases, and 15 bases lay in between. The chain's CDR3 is CASSQAQGREQYF. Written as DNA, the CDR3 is TGCGCCAGCAGTCAAGCTCAGGGTCGCGAGCAGTACTTC.

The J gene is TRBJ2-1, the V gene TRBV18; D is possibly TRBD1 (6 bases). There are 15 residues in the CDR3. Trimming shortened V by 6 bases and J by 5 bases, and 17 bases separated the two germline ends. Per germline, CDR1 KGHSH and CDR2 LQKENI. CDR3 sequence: CASSPPVAGDNEQFF. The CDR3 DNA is TGTGCCAGCTCTCCCCCCGTCGCAGGGGACAATGAGCAGTTCTTC.

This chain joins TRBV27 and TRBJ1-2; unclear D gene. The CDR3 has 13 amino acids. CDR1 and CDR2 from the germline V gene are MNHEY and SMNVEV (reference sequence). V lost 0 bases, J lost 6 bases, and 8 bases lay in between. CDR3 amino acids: CASSLSGVDGYTF. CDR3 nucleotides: TGTGCCAGCAGTTTATCCGGGGTGGATGGCTACACCTTC.

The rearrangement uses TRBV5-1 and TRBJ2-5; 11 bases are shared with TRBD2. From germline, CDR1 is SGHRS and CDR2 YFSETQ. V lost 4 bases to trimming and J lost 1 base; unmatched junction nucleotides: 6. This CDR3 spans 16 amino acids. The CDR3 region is CASSLSSGGPQETQYF. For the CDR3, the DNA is TGCGCCAGCAGCCTCTCTAGCGGGGGGCCCCAAGAGACCCAGTACTTC.

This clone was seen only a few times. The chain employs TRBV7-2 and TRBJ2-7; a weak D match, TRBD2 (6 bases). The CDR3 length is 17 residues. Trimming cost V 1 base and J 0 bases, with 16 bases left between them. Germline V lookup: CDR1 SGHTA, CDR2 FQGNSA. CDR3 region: CASSLGRAGRTSYEQYF. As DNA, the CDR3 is TGTGCCAGCAGCTTAGGTCGGGCGGGGAGAACCTCCTACGAGCAGTACTTC.

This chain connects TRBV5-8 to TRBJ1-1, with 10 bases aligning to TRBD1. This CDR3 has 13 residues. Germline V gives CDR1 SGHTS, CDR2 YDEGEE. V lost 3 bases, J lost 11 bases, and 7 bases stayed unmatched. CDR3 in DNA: TGTGCCAGCAGCTCCTTGACAGGGGGCGACGCTTTCTTT. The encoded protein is CASSSLTGGDAFF.

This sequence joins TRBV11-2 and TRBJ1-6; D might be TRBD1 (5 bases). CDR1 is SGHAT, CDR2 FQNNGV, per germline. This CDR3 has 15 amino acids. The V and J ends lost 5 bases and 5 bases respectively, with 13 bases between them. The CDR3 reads CASSTRGGNNSPLHF. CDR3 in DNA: TGTGCCAGCAGCACTCGCGGGGGTAATAATTCACCCCTCCACTTT.

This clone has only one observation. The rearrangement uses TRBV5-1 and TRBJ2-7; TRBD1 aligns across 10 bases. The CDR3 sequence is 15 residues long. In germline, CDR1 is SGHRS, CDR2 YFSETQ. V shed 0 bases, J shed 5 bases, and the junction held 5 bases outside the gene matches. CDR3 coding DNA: TGCGCCAGCAGCTTGGTGACAGGGGGCATGAACGAGCAGTACTTC. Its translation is CASSLVTGGMNEQYF. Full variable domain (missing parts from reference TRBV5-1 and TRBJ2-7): KAGVTQTPRYLIKTRGQQVTLSCSPISGHRSVSWYQQTPGQGLQFLFEYFSETQRNKGNFPGRFSGRQFSNSRSEMNVSTLELGDSALYLCASSLVTGGMNEQYFGPGTRLTVT.

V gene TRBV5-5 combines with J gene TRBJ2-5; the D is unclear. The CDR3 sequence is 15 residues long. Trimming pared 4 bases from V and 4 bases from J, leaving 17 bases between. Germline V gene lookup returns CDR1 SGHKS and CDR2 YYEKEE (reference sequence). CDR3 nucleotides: TGTGCCAGCAGCCCGAGGTTTACGCTGAGAGAGACCCAGTACTTC. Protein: CASSPRFTLRETQYF.

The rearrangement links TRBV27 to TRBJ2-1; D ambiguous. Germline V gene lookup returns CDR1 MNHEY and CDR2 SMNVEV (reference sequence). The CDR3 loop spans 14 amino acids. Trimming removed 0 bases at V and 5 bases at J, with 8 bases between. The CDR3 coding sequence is TGTGCCAGCAGTTTATCGTACAGTAACAATGAGCAGTTCTTC. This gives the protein CASSLSYSNNEQFF.

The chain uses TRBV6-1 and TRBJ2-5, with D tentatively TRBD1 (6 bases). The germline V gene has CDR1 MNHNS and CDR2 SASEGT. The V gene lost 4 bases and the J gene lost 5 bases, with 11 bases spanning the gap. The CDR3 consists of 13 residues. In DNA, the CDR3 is TGTGCCAGCAGTGGGCACAGGGATGAGACCCAGTACTTC. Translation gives CASSGHRDETQYF.

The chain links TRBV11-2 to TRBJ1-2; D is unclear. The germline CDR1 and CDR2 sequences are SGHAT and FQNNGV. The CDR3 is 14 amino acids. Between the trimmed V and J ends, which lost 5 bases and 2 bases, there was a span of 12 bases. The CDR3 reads CASSRGSVNYGYTF. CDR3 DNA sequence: TGTGCCAGCAGCCGAGGATCAGTAAACTATGGCTACACCTTC.

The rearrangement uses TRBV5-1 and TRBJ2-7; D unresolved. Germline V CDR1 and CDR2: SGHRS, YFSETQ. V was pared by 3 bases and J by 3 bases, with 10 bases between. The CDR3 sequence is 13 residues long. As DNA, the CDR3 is TGCGCCAGCAGCTACGGTACCAACTACGAGCAGTACTTC. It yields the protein CASSYGTNYEQYF.